What follows are 4 T cell receptor beta chains derived from one specimen sequenced in a study of T-cell reconstitution after alpha-beta-depleted transplantation in children. For TCRbeta, the library was prepared with unique molecular identifiers. Each CDR3 protein is one row after TCRdb ran MiXCR on the PCR reads. The data hold 780,000 or so distinct CDR3 sequences, with about 16% observed a single time. The sequences come from PBMCs, mostly from graft donor cells, collected 360 days after TCRalphabeta/CD19-depleted stem cell transplant. These receptors all come from a male patient under 18 who had a stem cell transplant for acute lymphoblastic leukemia, so the T cells may come from the graft donor.

CDR3 in amino acids: CASSQGVSGPTGELFF. The DNA of the CDR3 is TGCGCCAGCAGTCAAGGTGTTTCAGGGCCCACCGGGGAGCTGTTTTTT. This rearrangement joins TRBV23-1 to TRBJ2-2, with a possible D match to TRBD1 (5 bases). TRBV23-1 qualifies as an ORF whose function is uncertain. The CDR3 has 16 residues. Trimming removed 2 bases from V and 4 bases from J, with 14 bases in between.

This clonotype was found many times. The genes are TRBV21-1 and TRBJ2-5. TRBV21-1 is a listed pseudogene. The CDR3 length is 15 residues. CDR3 nucleotide sequence: TGTGCCAGCAGCACCAATCGGGGGTTCAAAGAGACCCAGTACTTC. Its protein is CASSTNRGFKETQYF.

This clonotype was observed a few times. The chain is built from TRBV12-3 or TRBV12-4 and TRBJ2-7, with D tentatively TRBD1 (5 bases). There are 13 residues in the CDR3. Trimming removed 6 bases at V and 3 bases at J, with 12 bases between. Here the CDR3 DNA reads TGTGCCAGCAGGTCAGGGCGACGCTACGAGCAGTACTTC. Translation gives CASRSGRRYEQYF.

The chain links TRBV2 to TRBJ2-1; TRBD1 matches at 9 bases. CDR1 and CDR2 (germline): SNHLY, FYNNEI. The CDR3 consists of 17 residues. Unmatched junction bases numbered 10, after V lost 4 bases and J lost 3 bases. Here the CDR3 DNA reads TGTGCCAGCAGTGGCGTTGGGACAGGGAGGTACTACAATGAGCAGTTCTTC. It is translated as CASSGVGTGRYYNEQFF.